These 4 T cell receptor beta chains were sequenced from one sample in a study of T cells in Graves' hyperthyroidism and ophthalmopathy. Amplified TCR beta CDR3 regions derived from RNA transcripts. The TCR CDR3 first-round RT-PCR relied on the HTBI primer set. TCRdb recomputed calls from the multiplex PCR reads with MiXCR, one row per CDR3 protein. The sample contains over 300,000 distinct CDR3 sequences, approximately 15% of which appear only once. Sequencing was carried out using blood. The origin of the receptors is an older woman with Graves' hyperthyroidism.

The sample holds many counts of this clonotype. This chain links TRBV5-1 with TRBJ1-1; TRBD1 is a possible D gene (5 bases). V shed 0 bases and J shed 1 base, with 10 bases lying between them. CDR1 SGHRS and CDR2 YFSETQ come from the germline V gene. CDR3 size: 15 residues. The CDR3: CASSLGGSPNTEAFF. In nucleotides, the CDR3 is TGCGCCAGCAGCTTGGGGGGGTCCCCGAACACTGAAGCTTTCTTT.

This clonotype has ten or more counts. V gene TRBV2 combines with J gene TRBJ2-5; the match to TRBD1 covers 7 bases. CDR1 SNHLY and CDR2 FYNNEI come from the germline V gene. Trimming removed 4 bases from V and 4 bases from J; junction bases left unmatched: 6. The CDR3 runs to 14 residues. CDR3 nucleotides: TGTGCCAGCAGTGCCGGGACAGCGCGAGAGACCCAGTACTTC. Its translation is CASSAGTARETQYF.

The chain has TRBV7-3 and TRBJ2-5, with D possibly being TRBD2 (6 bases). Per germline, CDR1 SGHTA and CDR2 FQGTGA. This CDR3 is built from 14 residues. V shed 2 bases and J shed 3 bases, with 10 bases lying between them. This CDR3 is CASSLFRGKETQYF. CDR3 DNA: TGTGCCAGCAGCTTATTTCGGGGGAAAGAGACCCAGTACTTC. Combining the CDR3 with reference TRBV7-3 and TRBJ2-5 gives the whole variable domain GAGVSQTPSNKVTEKGKYVELRCDPISGHTALYWYRQSLGQGPEFLIYFQGTGAADDSGLPNDRFFAVRPEGSVSTLKIQRTERGDSAVYLCASSLFRGKETQYFGPGTRLLVL.

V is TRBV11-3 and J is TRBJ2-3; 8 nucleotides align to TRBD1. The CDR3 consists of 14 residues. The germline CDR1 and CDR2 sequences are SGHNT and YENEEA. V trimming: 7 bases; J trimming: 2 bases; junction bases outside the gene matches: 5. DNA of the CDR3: TGTGCCAGCACCCTGACAGGGGACACAGATACGCAGTATTTT. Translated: CASTLTGDTDTQYF.